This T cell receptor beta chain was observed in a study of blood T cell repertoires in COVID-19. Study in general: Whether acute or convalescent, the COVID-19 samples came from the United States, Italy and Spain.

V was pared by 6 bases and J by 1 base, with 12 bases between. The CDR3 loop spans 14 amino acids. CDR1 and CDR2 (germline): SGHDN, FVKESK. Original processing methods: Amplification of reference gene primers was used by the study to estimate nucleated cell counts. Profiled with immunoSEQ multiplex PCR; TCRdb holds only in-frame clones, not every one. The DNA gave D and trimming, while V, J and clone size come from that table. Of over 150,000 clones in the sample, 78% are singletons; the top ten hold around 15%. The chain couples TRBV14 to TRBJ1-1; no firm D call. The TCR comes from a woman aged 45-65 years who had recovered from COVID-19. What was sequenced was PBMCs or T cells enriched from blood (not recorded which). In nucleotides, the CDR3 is TGTGCCAGCAGTAGCCGGGTTACGAACACTGAAGCTTTCTTT. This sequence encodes CASSSRVTNTEAFF.